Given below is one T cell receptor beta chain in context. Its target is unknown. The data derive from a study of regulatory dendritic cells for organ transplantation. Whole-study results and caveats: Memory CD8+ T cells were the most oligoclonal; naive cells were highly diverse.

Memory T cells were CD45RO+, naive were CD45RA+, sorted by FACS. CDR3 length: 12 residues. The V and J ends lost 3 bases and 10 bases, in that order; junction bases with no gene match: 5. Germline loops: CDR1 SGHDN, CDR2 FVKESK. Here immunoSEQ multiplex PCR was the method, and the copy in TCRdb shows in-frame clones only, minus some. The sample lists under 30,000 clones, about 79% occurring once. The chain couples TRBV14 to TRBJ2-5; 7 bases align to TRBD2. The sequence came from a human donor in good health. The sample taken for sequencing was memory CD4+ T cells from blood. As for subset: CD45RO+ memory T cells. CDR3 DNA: TGTGCCAGCAGCCATAGAGGGACTATCCAGTACTTC. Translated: CASSHRGTIQYF.